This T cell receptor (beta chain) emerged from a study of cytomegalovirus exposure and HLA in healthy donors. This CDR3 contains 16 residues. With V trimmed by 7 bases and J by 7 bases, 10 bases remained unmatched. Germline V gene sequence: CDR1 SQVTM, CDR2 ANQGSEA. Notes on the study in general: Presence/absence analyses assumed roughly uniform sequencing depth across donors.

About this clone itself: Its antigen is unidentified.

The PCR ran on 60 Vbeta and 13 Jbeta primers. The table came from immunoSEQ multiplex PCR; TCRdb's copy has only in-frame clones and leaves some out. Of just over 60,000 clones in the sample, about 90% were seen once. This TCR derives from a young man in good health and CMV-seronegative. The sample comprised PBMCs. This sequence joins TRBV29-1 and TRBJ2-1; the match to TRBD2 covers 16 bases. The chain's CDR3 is CSGRDLGLAGGNEQFF. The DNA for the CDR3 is TGCAGCGGTAGGGATTTGGGACTAGCGGGGGGGAATGAGCAGTTCTTC.